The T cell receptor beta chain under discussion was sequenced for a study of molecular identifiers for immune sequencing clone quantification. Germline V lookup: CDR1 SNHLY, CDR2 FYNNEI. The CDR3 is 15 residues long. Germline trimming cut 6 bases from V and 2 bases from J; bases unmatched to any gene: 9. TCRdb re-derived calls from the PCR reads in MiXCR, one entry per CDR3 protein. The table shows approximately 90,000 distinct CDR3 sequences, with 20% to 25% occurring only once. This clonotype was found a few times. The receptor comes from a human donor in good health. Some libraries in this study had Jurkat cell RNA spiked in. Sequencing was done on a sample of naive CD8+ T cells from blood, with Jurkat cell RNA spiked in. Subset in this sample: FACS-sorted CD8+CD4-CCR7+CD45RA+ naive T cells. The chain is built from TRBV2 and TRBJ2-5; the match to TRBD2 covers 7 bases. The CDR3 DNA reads TGTGCCAGCAGCAAACCGGGACTATATCAAGAGACCCAGTACTTC. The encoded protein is CASSKPGLYQETQYF.